The 29 T cell receptor beta chains below all came from one sample that was sequenced in a study of control samples from healthy donors and cancer patients. Profiling relied on immunoSEQ multiplex PCR, and the TCRdb table lists in-frame clones only, not all of them. The data contain 150,000 to 200,000 clones, 80% to 95% of them singletons. The sample consisted of blood. Source of these receptors: a middle-aged woman in good health.

The chain is built from TRBV11-3 and TRBJ1-3, with D unresolved. CDR1 is SGHNT, CDR2 YENEEA, per germline. The CDR3 is made up of 15 amino acids. Trimming removed 1 base from V and 0 bases from J, with 7 bases in between. The CDR3 sequence: CASSLVPSSGNTIYF. CDR3 sequence (DNA): TGTGCCAGCAGCTTAGTCCCGAGCTCTGGAAACACCATATATTTT.

The gene calls are TRBV24-1 and TRBJ2-1; 10 bases are a match to TRBD1. This CDR3 contains 15 residues. J lost 6 bases, V lost 2 bases, and 3 bases had no gene match. From germline, CDR1 is KGHDR and CDR2 SFDVKD. CDR3 residues: CATSDSGQGFNEQFF. The CDR3 DNA sequence: TGTGCCACCAGTGATTCGGGACAGGGGTTCAATGAGCAGTTCTTC.

The J gene is TRBJ1-1, the V gene TRBV6-4, with TRBD1 identical over 10 bases. J was trimmed by 0 bases and V by 4 bases; bases with no gene match: 11. Germline V gene data show CDR1 as MRHNA and CDR2 as SNTAGT. This CDR3 spans 18 amino acids. CDR3 nucleotide sequence: TGTGCCAGCAGTGTGTGGATAGGACAGGGGGGTTTGAACACTGAAGCTTTCTTT. This codes for CASSVWIGQGGLNTEAFF.

The chain carries TRBV20-1 and TRBJ2-3, with D perhaps given as TRBD1 or TRBD2 (5 bases each). Trimming cost V 4 bases and J 11 bases, with 10 bases left between them. This CDR3 has 10 residues. Germline V gene sequence: CDR1 DFQATT, CDR2 SNEGSKA (reference sequence). CDR3 loop: CSAMLGEQYF. DNA for the CDR3: TGCAGTGCTATGCTGGGGGAGCAGTATTTT.

V and J are TRBV7-6 and TRBJ2-7; D is perhaps TRBD1 (6 bases). The CDR3 spans 17 residues. V lost 5 bases and J 2 bases, leaving 22 bases between the germline ends. Germline CDR1 reads SGHVS; CDR2 reads FNYEAQ. CDR3 in amino acids: CASSPRGGQGSPYEQYF. In nucleotides, the CDR3 is TGTGCCAGCAGCCCCCGAGGGGGACAAGGTTCTCCCTACGAGCAGTACTTC.

The J gene is TRBJ2-7, the V gene TRBV14; no clear D. Deletions cut 2 bases from V and 5 bases from J, with 10 bases between. CDR3 length: 13 residues. CDR1 and CDR2 from the germline V gene are SGHDN and FVKESK. CDR3 loop: CASSQQGFNEQYF. CDR3 DNA sequence: TGTGCCAGCAGCCAACAAGGGTTCAACGAGCAGTACTTC.

This sequence joins TRBV5-1 and TRBJ2-2; tentative D call: TRBD2 (5 bases). V gave up 4 bases and J gave up 1 base, with 8 bases separating them. The germline V gene has CDR1 SGHRS and CDR2 YFSETQ. This CDR3 is 14 amino acids long. Here the CDR3 DNA reads TGCGCCAGCAGCCTGGACTTGAACACCGGGGAGCTGTTTTTT. Its translation: CASSLDLNTGELFF.

V usage is TRBV27 and J usage is TRBJ1-2; 11 bases agree with TRBD1. V dropped 5 bases and J dropped 3; count of bases not matched to a gene: 5. This CDR3 comprises 15 residues. Germline V lookup: CDR1 MNHEY, CDR2 SMNVEV (reference sequence). In DNA form, the CDR3 reads TGTGCCAGCAGTCCACGGACAGGGGGCTACTATGGCTACACCTTC. Translation gives CASSPRTGGYYGYTF.

The chain couples TRBV15 to TRBJ2-3; 9 bases match TRBD2. Germline V gives CDR1 LNHNV, CDR2 YYDKDF (reference sequence). Trimming at V came to 3 bases and at J to 4 bases, leaving 5 bases not matched to a gene. This CDR3 is built from 15 residues. CDR3 sequence reads: CATSRRASGADTQYF. DNA for the CDR3: TGTGCCACCAGCAGGCGGGCTAGCGGGGCAGATACGCAGTATTTT.

V is TRBV12-3 or TRBV12-4 and J is TRBJ2-3; D not certain. The CDR3 consists of 13 residues. V dropped 0 bases and J dropped 2 bases, with 3 bases sitting between them. CDR3 sequence: CASSLAHTDTQYF. The CDR3 DNA reads TGTGCCAGCAGTTTAGCGCACACAGATACGCAGTATTTT.

This sequence joins TRBV4-1 and TRBJ2-7; weak D call: TRBD1 (5 bases). CDR3 length equals 13 residues. Trimming removed 1 base from V and 2 bases from J, with 6 bases in between. The germline CDR1 and CDR2 sequences are MGHRA and YSYEKL. The CDR3 protein is CASSQGTPYEQYF. The DNA of the CDR3 is TGCGCCAGCAGCCAAGGGACACCCTACGAGCAGTACTTC.

The genes are TRBV3-1 (or the pseudogene TRBV3-2) and TRBJ1-2; 10 bases align to TRBD1. This CDR3 comprises 15 residues. The trim removed 2 bases at V and 8 bases at J, leaving 8 bases unmatched. In germline, CDR1 is LGHDT, CDR2 YNNKEL (reference sequence). CDR3 bases: TGTGCCAGCAGCCAACCCGGGACAGGGGATGGCGGCTACACCTTC. Protein sequence: CASSQPGTGDGGYTF.

DNA for the CDR3: TGTGCCAGCAGTTTTAACAGGAGATACACTGAAGCTTTCTTT. Amino acid sequence: CASSFNRRYTEAFF. The J gene is TRBJ1-1, the V gene TRBV2, with D maybe TRBD1 (5 bases). The V end was cut by 5 bases, the J end by 3 bases, with 13 bases between. The length of the CDR3 is 14 residues. Germline V CDR1 and CDR2: SNHLY, FYNNEI.

The chain is built from TRBV9 and TRBJ1-2, with TRBD1 matching 10 bases. In germline, CDR1 is SGDLS, CDR2 YYNGEE. V lost 4 bases, J lost 2 bases, and 14 bases stayed unmatched. CDR3 length: 18 amino acids. The CDR3 reads CASSPDGDRGFRNYGYTF. The DNA for the CDR3 is TGTGCCAGCAGCCCCGACGGGGACAGGGGTTTTAGGAACTATGGCTACACCTTC.

The chain carries TRBV7-6 and TRBJ2-2; 9 positions match TRBD1. This CDR3 contains 16 residues. J was trimmed by 5 bases and V by 4 bases; bases with no gene match: 8. CDR1 and CDR2 from the germline V gene are SGHVS and FNYEAQ. The CDR3 bases are TGTGCCAGCAGCTCCTCCGGGGGACAGGGAACCGGGGAGCTGTTTTTT. Translation gives CASSSSGGQGTGELFF.

This chain uses TRBV5-1 with TRBJ1-1; TRBD1 might be the D (5 bases). Trimming stripped 4 bases from V and 5 bases from J, with 15 bases between. The CDR3 is made up of 14 amino acids. The germline CDR1 and CDR2 sequences are SGHRS and YFSETQ. CDR3 sequence: CASSLGRGGTEAFF. Here the CDR3 DNA reads TGCGCCAGCAGCCTCGGGAGGGGTGGGACTGAAGCTTTCTTT.

This rearrangement joins TRBV5-1 to TRBJ2-6, with D perhaps matching TRBD2 (5 bases). V gave up 0 bases and J gave up 1 base, with 14 bases separating them. The germline gives CDR1 SGHRS, CDR2 YFSETQ. The CDR3 length is 18 residues. DNA for the CDR3: TGCGCCAGCAGCTTGGCCTCGGGATTACAATCTGGGGCCAACGTCCTGACTTTC. Protein sequence: CASSLASGLQSGANVLTF.

This clone has a handful of counts. The V call is TRBV6-6, the J call TRBJ1-2; D not certain. Trimming stripped 4 bases from V and 4 bases from J, with 7 bases between. The length of the CDR3 is 12 residues. In germline, CDR1 is MNHNY, CDR2 SVGAGI (reference sequence). Here the CDR3 reads CASSLAGYGYTF. The CDR3 nucleotides are TGTGCCAGCAGTTTGGCAGGCTATGGCTACACCTTC.

The chain recombines TRBV19 with TRBJ2-7, with 10 nucleotides matching TRBD2. The trim removed 1 base at V and 3 bases at J, leaving 6 bases unmatched. Looked up from germline, CDR1 is LNHDA and CDR2 is SQIVND (reference sequence). The CDR3 has 16 amino acids. The CDR3 nucleotides read TGTGCCAGTAGTATAGGAACGACTAGCGGGCACTACGAGCAGTACTTC. Its protein product is CASSIGTTSGHYEQYF.

The chain couples TRBV4-1 to TRBJ1-4; D gene uncertain. V was pared by 2 bases and J by 8 bases, with 18 bases between. The germline V gene encodes CDR1 MGHRA and CDR2 YSYEKL. There are 16 residues in the CDR3. The chain's CDR3 is CASSQHNNGVVEKLFF. CDR3 DNA: TGCGCCAGCAGCCAACATAACAATGGGGTAGTAGAAAAACTGTTTTTT.

DNA for the CDR3: TGCGCCAGCAGCTTGGAGGGCCTCGGGCCCAACGAGCAGTACTTC. Amino acid sequence: CASSLEGLGPNEQYF. The rearrangement links TRBV5-1 to TRBJ2-7; D is uncertain. V was clipped by 0 bases and J by 5 bases, with 15 bases between them. Germline CDR1 reads SGHRS; CDR2 reads YFSETQ. The CDR3 has 15 amino acids.

The V call is TRBV10-1, the J call TRBJ2-3; 10 positions match TRBD1. Trimming took 5 bases from V and 5 from J; bases not matched to a gene: 7. This CDR3 has 15 residues. The germline V gene encodes CDR1 WNHNN and CDR2 SYGVQD (reference sequence). CDR3 sequence reads: CASSSGTGVGDTQYF. CDR3 DNA: TGCGCCAGCAGTAGCGGGACAGGGGTGGGAGATACGCAGTATTTT.

This chain connects TRBV6-5 to TRBJ1-2; D gene unclear. The CDR3 has 14 residues. Germline V gives CDR1 MNHEY, CDR2 SVGAGI. V was pared by 6 bases and J by 0 bases, with 11 bases between. CDR3 sequence: CASSQESPNYGYTF. The CDR3 DNA sequence: TGTGCCAGCAGCCAAGAGAGTCCTAACTATGGCTACACCTTC.

This chain links TRBV11-2 with TRBJ2-7; TRBD1 is a possible D gene (5 bases). V shed 2 bases and J shed 4 bases, with 12 bases lying between them. CDR1 and CDR2 from the germline V gene are SGHAT and FQNNGV. The CDR3 has 14 residues. CDR3 in amino acids: CASSLPQGFYEQYF. The DNA of the CDR3 is TGTGCCAGCAGCTTACCCCAGGGTTTTTACGAGCAGTACTTC.

The V and J genes are TRBV29-1 and TRBJ1-2; a weak D match, TRBD1 (6 bases). Between the trimmed V and J ends, which lost 6 bases and 1 base, there was a span of 9 bases. This CDR3 has 12 residues. CDR1 is SQVTM and CDR2 is ANQGSEA in the germline V gene. The CDR3 DNA is TGCAGCGTAGGACAGCTTAACTATGGCTACACCTTC. Translating gives CSVGQLNYGYTF.

This clone was seen a single time. The gene calls are TRBV5-6 and TRBJ1-1, with a tentative D call TRBD1 (5 bases). Trimming cost V 0 bases and J 7 bases, with 7 bases left between them. The germline CDR1 and CDR2 sequences are SGHDT and YYEEEE. The CDR3 covers 12 residues. The CDR3 loop reads CASSLGGDEAFF. As DNA, the CDR3 is TGTGCCAGCAGCTTGGGAGGGGATGAAGCTTTCTTT.

The V and J genes are TRBV7-9 and TRBJ1-2; perhaps TRBD1 as D (5 bases). The CDR3 covers 12 residues. Germline V lookup: CDR1 SEHNR, CDR2 FQNEAQ (reference sequence). V was clipped by 5 bases and J by 8 bases, with 12 bases between them. The CDR3 reads CASSLIGDGYTF. The CDR3, as DNA: TGTGCCAGCAGCCTAATTGGGGACGGCTACACCTTC.

The gene calls are TRBV2 and TRBJ1-2; no clear D gene. The germline CDR1 and CDR2 sequences are SNHLY and FYNNEI. CDR3 length: 13 residues. The V and J ends lost 1 base and 10 bases respectively, with 13 bases between them. As DNA, the CDR3 is TGTGCCAGCAGTGAAGGGGCAGGCATTGACTACACCTTC. Protein sequence: CASSEGAGIDYTF. The full variable domain, in which reference TRBV2 and TRBJ1-2 provide the parts outside the CDR3, is EPEVTQTPSHQVTQMGQEVILRCVPISNHLYFYWYRQILGQKVEFLVSFYNNEISEKSEIFDDQFSVERPDGSNFTLKIRSTKLEDSAMYFCASSEGAGIDYTFGSGTRLTVV.

The gene calls are TRBV6-5 and TRBJ2-2; D remains ambiguous. The CDR3 is 15 residues long. V was clipped by 6 bases and J by 4 bases, with 15 bases between them. Per the germline V gene, CDR1 is MNHEY and CDR2 is SVGAGI. The CDR3 DNA sequence: TGTGCCAGCAGCCCGGTGGCATATGGCACCGGGGAGCTGTTTTTT. Protein sequence: CASSPVAYGTGELFF.